A single sample is the source of the 28 T cell receptor beta chains below, sequenced in a study of Ad26.COV2.S vaccination and SARS-CoV-2 variants. Clones were sequenced by immunoSEQ multiplex PCR, and TCRdb holds only the in-frame ones, with some missing. The data show some 480,000 clones, around nine tenths seen once. Treatment in this sample: some 20 received Ad26.COV2.S at low or high dose, single or two shots; a few received placebo; per-sample allocation not given. Samples came from day 63 after the first vaccine or placebo injection. Specimen: peripheral blood, collected in a trial of Ad26.COV2.S vaccine versus placebo. The receptors shown here come from a person between 18 and 65 years old who received the Ad26.COV2.S COVID-19 vaccine or a placebo.

This chain connects TRBV2 to TRBJ1-1; D gene ambiguous. Germline values: CDR1 SNHLY, CDR2 FYNNEI. The CDR3 is made up of 11 amino acids. Trimming removed 8 bases from V and 2 bases from J, with 6 bases in between. In DNA form, the CDR3 reads TGTGCCAGCTTGATCAACACTGAAGCTTTCTTT. As protein: CASLINTEAFF.

This rearrangement joins TRBV29-1 to TRBJ2-1, with TRBD2 identical over 9 bases. Per germline, CDR1 SQVTM and CDR2 ANQGSEA. The CDR3 length is 13 residues. Trimming took 7 bases from V and 3 from J; bases not matched to a gene: 4. The CDR3 protein is CSDATSGYNEQFF. The CDR3 DNA is TGCAGCGATGCGACTAGCGGCTACAATGAGCAGTTCTTC.

The rearrangement joins TRBV6-5 to TRBJ2-2; perhaps TRBD1 as D (5 bases). Germline V gene lookup returns CDR1 MNHEY and CDR2 SVGAGI. Trimming pared 7 bases from V and 3 bases from J, leaving 15 bases between. The CDR3 has 15 amino acids. Here the CDR3 reads CASNPRVGDTGELFF. The DNA for the CDR3 is TGTGCCAGCAACCCCCGGGTAGGGGACACCGGGGAGCTGTTTTTT.

The chain links TRBV5-4 to TRBJ2-1, with TRBD2 matching over 7 bases. This CDR3 comprises 15 residues. V gave up 2 bases and J gave up 5 bases; unmatched junction bases: 7. Germline CDR1 and CDR2: SGHNT and YYREEE (reference sequence). DNA of the CDR3: TGTGCCAGCAGCTTCGCGGGAGTTAGCCACAATGAGCAGTTCTTC. Its translation is CASSFAGVSHNEQFF.

V gene TRBV7-6 combines with J gene TRBJ1-3, with D possibly matching TRBD1 (5 bases). CDR1 is SGHVS and CDR2 is FNYEAQ in the germline V gene. V was pared by 5 bases and J by 2 bases, with 10 bases between. The CDR3 loop spans 14 amino acids. As DNA, the CDR3 is TGTGCCAGCAGCATGCAGGGACCTGGAAACACCATATATTTT. Translating gives CASSMQGPGNTIYF.

This clone was found a few times. V usage is TRBV4-2 and J usage is TRBJ2-7; 9 bases fit TRBD2. V gave up 0 bases and J gave up 9 bases; unmatched junction bases: 12. CDR1 is LGHNA and CDR2 is YNFKEQ in the germline V gene. The CDR3 consists of 16 residues. CDR3 sequence (DNA): TGTGCCAGCAGCCAAGATCCAGCTAGCGGGGCCCTACCGCAGTACTTC. Protein: CASSQDPASGALPQYF.

The CDR3 nucleotides are TGTGCCAGTAGTCGTTCAGGGTCGAACACTGAAGCTTTCTTT. The encoded protein is CASSRSGSNTEAFF. This chain uses TRBV19 with TRBJ1-1, with D maybe TRBD1 (5 bases). CDR3 length: 14 residues. Germline values: CDR1 LNHDA, CDR2 SQIVND (reference sequence). V shed 5 bases and J shed 1 base, with 11 bases lying between them.

This clone occurred a few times. This sequence joins TRBV7-6 and TRBJ2-7; TRBD2 matches 11 bases. J gave up 6 bases and V 4 bases, and 8 bases lay outside the gene matches. CDR3 length: 15 amino acids. Germline CDR1 SGHVS, CDR2 FNYEAQ. The CDR3: CASSSLAGEGAEQYF. CDR3 sequence (DNA): TGTGCCAGCAGCTCACTAGCGGGAGAAGGGGCCGAGCAGTACTTC. Combining the CDR3 with reference TRBV7-6 and TRBJ2-7 gives the whole variable domain GAGVSQSPRYKVTKRGQDVALRCDPISGHVSLYWYRQALGQGPEFLTYFNYEAQQDKSGLPNDRFSAERPEGSISTLTIQRTEQRDSAMYRCASSSLAGEGAEQYFGPGTRLTVT.

The genes are TRBV6-2 or TRBV6-3 and TRBJ2-7; D is unresolved. The CDR3 has 14 amino acids. V lost 2 bases and J 5 bases, leaving 13 bases between the germline ends. Germline CDR1 is MNHEY and CDR2 is SVGEGT. The CDR3 DNA reads TGTGCCAGCAGTTACATTGTTAAGGACGACGAGCAGTACTTC. It codes for CASSYIVKDDEQYF.

The rearrangement joins TRBV21-1 to TRBJ2-2; TRBD2 is the table's D call and was not checked against the DNA. TRBV21-1 is termed a pseudogene. The CDR3 is made up of 20 amino acids. The CDR3 nucleotides read TGTGCCAGCAGCAAATCGCTACTAGCGGGAGGGATTAAAAACACCGGGGAGCTGTTTTTT. Translated, it gives CASSKSLLAGGIKNTGELFF.

This sequence joins TRBV5-1 and TRBJ1-1, with 9 bases lining up with TRBD1. With V trimmed by 2 bases and J by 3 bases, 5 bases remained unmatched. In germline, CDR1 is SGHRS, CDR2 YFSETQ. The length of the CDR3 is 15 residues. In DNA, the CDR3 is TGCGCCAGCAGCTTACAGGGGGCGCGGGACACTGAAGCTTTCTTT. It yields the protein CASSLQGARDTEAFF.

The V call is TRBV3-1 (or the pseudogene TRBV3-2), the J call TRBJ1-2, with a weak D call TRBD1 (5 bases). CDR1 LGHDT and CDR2 YNNKEL come from the germline V gene (reference sequence). V dropped 2 bases and J dropped 5 bases, with 15 bases sitting between them. The CDR3 extends over 15 amino acids. CDR3 DNA sequence: TGTGCCAGCAGCCAATCTGCAGGGTTTCGGTATGGCTACACCTTC. Protein product: CASSQSAGFRYGYTF.

The CDR3 reads CASSFWAGELFF. For the CDR3, the DNA is TGTGCCAGCAGTTTTTGGGCCGGGGAGCTGTTTTTT. V is TRBV12-3 or TRBV12-4 and J is TRBJ2-2; D remains unclear. This CDR3 is built from 12 residues. V dropped 3 bases and J dropped 6 bases, with 5 bases sitting between them.

This chain links TRBV6-5 with TRBJ1-3, with 7 bases fitting TRBD1. The trim removed 6 bases at V and 7 bases at J, leaving 6 bases unmatched. Germline lookup yields CDR1 MNHEY and CDR2 SVGAGI. This CDR3 spans 13 amino acids. The CDR3 spells CASRGTVRNTIYF. The CDR3 bases are TGTGCCAGCAGGGGGACAGTCCGGAACACCATATATTTT.

The chain is built from TRBV4-1 and TRBJ2-1; possibly TRBD1 for D (6 bases). Germline CDR1 is MGHRA and CDR2 is YSYEKL. V shed 3 bases and J shed 5 bases, with 17 bases lying between them. The CDR3 is 16 amino acids. The CDR3 loop is CASSQVTGSGDNEQFF. CDR3 bases: TGCGCCAGCAGCCAGGTAACAGGGAGCGGCGACAATGAGCAGTTCTTC.

The CDR3 loop reads CASSGPGQVRTEAFF. DNA for the CDR3: TGTGCCAGTAGCGGCCCCGGACAGGTGCGCACTGAAGCTTTCTTT. This sequence joins TRBV19 and TRBJ1-1; 7 nucleotides match TRBD1. Trimming at V came to 6 bases and at J to 4 bases, leaving 11 bases not matched to a gene. Germline V gene sequence: CDR1 LNHDA, CDR2 SQIVND (reference sequence). This CDR3 is built from 15 residues. Full variable domain (rest looked up from reference TRBV19 and TRBJ1-1): DGGITQSPKYLFRKEGQNVTLSCEQNLNHDAMYWYRQDPGQGLRLIYYSQIVNDFQKGDIAEGYSVSREKKESFPLTVTSAQKNPTAFYLCASSGPGQVRTEAFFGQGTRLTVV.

V gene TRBV27 combines with J gene TRBJ2-1; D may be TRBD2 (7 bases). This CDR3 has 17 amino acids. Deletions cut 1 base from V and 0 bases from J, with 13 bases between. Germline V gene data show CDR1 as MNHEY and CDR2 as SMNVEV (reference sequence). DNA for the CDR3: TGTGCCAGCAGTTTATTGGGGGGGCCGAGCTCCTACAATGAGCAGTTCTTC. It specifies CASSLLGGPSSYNEQFF.

The CDR3 DNA reads as TGTGCCAGCAGTTTTCTGTTGGCAGATACGCAGTATTTT. This translates into CASSFLLADTQYF. The rearrangement uses TRBV12-3 or TRBV12-4 and TRBJ2-3; the D is unclear. This CDR3 contains 13 residues. V lost 3 bases to trimming and J lost 4 bases, with 8 bases between them.

The sample holds many counts of this clone. The genes are TRBV14 and TRBJ2-7; 9 nucleotides agree with TRBD2. The length of the CDR3 is 15 residues. Germline assignment: CDR1 SGHDN and CDR2 FVKESK. Trimming cost V 4 bases and J 6 bases; bases outside gene matches: 10. The CDR3 DNA reads as TGTGCCAGCAGCCGACCAGCGGGAGGAGCAAGCGAGCAGTACTTC. This gives the protein CASSRPAGGASEQYF. Looking up the rest from reference TRBV14 and TRBJ2-7 gives the full variable domain: EAGVTQFPSHSVIEKGQTVTLRCDPISGHDNLYWYRRVMGKEIKFLLHFVKESKQDESGMPNNRFLAERTGGTYSTLKVQPAELEDSGVYFCASSRPAGGASEQYFGPGTRLTVT.

The chain joins TRBV6-5 to TRBJ1-2; TRBD1 aligns across 7 bases. V lost 5 bases to trimming and J lost 4 bases; unmatched junction nucleotides: 1. This CDR3 has 12 residues. Germline CDR1 and CDR2: MNHEY and SVGAGI. For the CDR3, the DNA is TGTGCCAGCAGTAGGACAGGCTATGGCTACACCTTC. Amino acid sequence: CASSRTGYGYTF.

This chain links TRBV10-3 with TRBJ2-1, with 8 bases that match TRBD2. The CDR3 spans 14 residues. Germline CDR1 and CDR2: ENHRY and SYGVKD. The ends lost 6 bases at V and 3 bases at J; junction bases unmatched: 4. This CDR3 reads CAISAGTSYNEQFF. CDR3 nucleotides: TGTGCCATCAGCGCCGGGACTAGCTACAATGAGCAGTTCTTC.

This chain uses TRBV6-5 with TRBJ1-5; the D is unclear. Germline V gene lookup returns CDR1 MNHEY and CDR2 SVGAGI. Deletions cut 2 bases from V and 7 bases from J, with 6 bases between. The length of the CDR3 is 12 residues. The CDR3 spells CASSYGEQPQHF. CDR3 bases: TGTGCCAGCAGTTACGGCGAGCAGCCCCAGCATTTT.

The V and J genes are TRBV5-1 and TRBJ2-3; D possibly corresponds to TRBD2 (6 bases). V dropped 4 bases and J dropped 4 bases, with 16 bases sitting between them. CDR1 and CDR2 (germline): SGHRS, YFSETQ. The CDR3 sequence is 15 residues long. CDR3 nucleotide sequence: TGCGCCAGCAGCCTGGCGGGAATGACCGCAGATACGCAGTATTTT. Translating it yields CASSLAGMTADTQYF.

This clone has a handful of counts. The CDR3 DNA sequence: TGTGCCAGCAGTTACGGGACAGGGACAGCCACTGAAGCTTTCTTT. Translating it yields CASSYGTGTATEAFF. The chain is built from TRBV6-5 and TRBJ1-1; 9 nucleotides align to TRBD1. CDR1 is MNHEY, CDR2 SVGAGI, per germline. V dropped 2 bases and J dropped 4; count of bases not matched to a gene: 5. The CDR3 has 15 residues.

This clone was found a few times. The chain couples TRBV2 to TRBJ2-7; TRBD1 agrees at 10 bases. This CDR3 region has 15 residues. Per the germline V gene, CDR1 is SNHLY and CDR2 is FYNNEI. Trimming at V came to 6 bases and at J to 6 bases, leaving 11 bases not matched to a gene. For the CDR3, the DNA is TGTGCCAGCAGGGGACCGACAGGGGGCAGGGGCGAGCAGTACTTC. Translation gives CASRGPTGGRGEQYF.

The chain has TRBV7-8 and TRBJ1-1; TRBD1 might be the D (5 bases). The V gene's germline CDR1 is SGHVS and CDR2 FQNEAQ. Trimming shortened V by 5 bases and J by 1 base, and 11 bases separated the two germline ends. This CDR3 has 14 residues. CDR3 coding DNA: TGTGCCAGCAGCCTAAGACAGCCGAACACTGAAGCTTTCTTT. Protein product: CASSLRQPNTEAFF.

At least ten counts were recorded for this clone. In DNA form, the CDR3 reads TGTGCCAGCAGCCAAGATTTGAGGGTTGGCGAGCAGTACTTC. This encodes CASSQDLRVGEQYF. This sequence joins TRBV4-2 and TRBJ2-7; D possibly corresponds to TRBD2 (5 bases). CDR1 is LGHNA and CDR2 is YNFKEQ in the germline V gene. The CDR3 contains 14 residues. V was trimmed by 0 bases and J by 6 bases, leaving 12 bases between them.

Note on this clone: The sample carries other DNA sequences with the same CDR3. Here the CDR3 DNA reads TGCGCCAGCAGCCAAGACGGTGAGAACTATGGCTACACCTTC. Its protein is CASSQDGENYGYTF. The V and J genes are TRBV4-3 and TRBJ1-2; the D is unclear. In germline, CDR1 is LGHNA, CDR2 YSLEER. This CDR3 spans 14 amino acids. The V end was cut by 0 bases, the J end by 2 bases, with 7 bases between.